Below, one T cell receptor (beta chain) is given with its context. What it recognizes is unknown. TCRbeta libraries were built with three rounds of nested PCR, modified from ARM-PCR. TCRdb fed the multiplex PCR reads into MiXCR, producing one record per CDR3 protein. Of fewer than 75,000 distinct CDR3 sequences listed, around 82% are singletons. This entry belongs to a study of tumor and adjacent non-tumor tissue in lung cancer. Study in general: Samples averaged roughly 4.4 million productive TCRbeta reads each. Study outcomes and limitations: Significantly higher TCR diversity was found in tumor than normal lung. Tumor repertoires had a smaller top 100 clone share than normal lung.

This sample's RNA came from whole unsorted tissue. The normal lung tissue was taken more than 3 cm from the tumor edge. This clonotype was obtained from a man between 60 and 75 years old with non-small cell lung cancer. Sequencing was done on a sample of distant non-tumor lung tissue.

CDR3 sequence (DNA): TGTGCCAGCAGCACTCTAGCGGGAGGGAGCAATGAACACTTCTTC. It yields the protein CASSTLAGGSNEHFF. The chain employs TRBV28 and TRBJ2-1, with 12 bases fitting TRBD2. CDR3 length: 15 amino acids. From germline, CDR1 is MDHEN and CDR2 SYDVKM. The V segment lost 6 bases and the J segment 16 bases; nucleotides outside the gene matches: 16.